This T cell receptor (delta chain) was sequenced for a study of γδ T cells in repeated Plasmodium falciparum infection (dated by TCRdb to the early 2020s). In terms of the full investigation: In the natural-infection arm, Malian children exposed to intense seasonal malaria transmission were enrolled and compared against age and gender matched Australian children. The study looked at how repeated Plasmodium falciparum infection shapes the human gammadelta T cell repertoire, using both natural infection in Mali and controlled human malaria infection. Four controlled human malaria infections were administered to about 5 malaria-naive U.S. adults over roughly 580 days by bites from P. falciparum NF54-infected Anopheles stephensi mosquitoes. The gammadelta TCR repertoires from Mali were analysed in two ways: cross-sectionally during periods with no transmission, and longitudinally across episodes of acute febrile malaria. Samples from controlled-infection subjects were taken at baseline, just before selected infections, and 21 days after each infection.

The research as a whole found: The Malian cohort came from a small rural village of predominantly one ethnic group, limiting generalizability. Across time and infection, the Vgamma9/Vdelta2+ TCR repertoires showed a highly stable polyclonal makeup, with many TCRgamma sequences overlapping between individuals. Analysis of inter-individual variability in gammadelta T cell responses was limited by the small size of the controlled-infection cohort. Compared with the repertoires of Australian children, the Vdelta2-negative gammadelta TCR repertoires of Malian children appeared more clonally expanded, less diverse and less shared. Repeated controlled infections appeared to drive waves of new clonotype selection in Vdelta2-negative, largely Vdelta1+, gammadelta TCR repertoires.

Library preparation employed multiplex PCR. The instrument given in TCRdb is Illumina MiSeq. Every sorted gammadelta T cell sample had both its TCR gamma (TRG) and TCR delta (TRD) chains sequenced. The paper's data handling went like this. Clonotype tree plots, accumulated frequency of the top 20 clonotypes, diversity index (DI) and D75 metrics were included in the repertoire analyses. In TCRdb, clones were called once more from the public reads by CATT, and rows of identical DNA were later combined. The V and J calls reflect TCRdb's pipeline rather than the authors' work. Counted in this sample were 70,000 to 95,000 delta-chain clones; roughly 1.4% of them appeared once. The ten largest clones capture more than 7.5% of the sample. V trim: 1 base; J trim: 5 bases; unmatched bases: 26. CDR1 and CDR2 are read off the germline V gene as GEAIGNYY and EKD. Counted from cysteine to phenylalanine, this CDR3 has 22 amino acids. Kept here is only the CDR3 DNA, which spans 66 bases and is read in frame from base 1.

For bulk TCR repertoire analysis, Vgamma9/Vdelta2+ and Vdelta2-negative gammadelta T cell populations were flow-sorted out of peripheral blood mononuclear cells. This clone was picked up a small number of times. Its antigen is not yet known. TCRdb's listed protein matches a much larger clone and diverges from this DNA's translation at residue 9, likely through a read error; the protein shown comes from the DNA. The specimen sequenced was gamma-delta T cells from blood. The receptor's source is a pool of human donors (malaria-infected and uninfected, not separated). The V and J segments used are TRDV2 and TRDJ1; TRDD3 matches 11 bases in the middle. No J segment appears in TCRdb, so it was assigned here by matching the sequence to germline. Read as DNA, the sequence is TGTGCCTGTGACACGGTGGGGGGGACTCCGCTCCTGGGGGATACTTCTTCGGATAAACTCATCTTT. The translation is CACDTVGGTPLLGDTSSDKLIF.